Below, 20 T cell receptor beta chains from the same sample are listed, as sequenced in a study of brain T cells in children with intractable seizures. Sequencing was performed with immunoSEQ multiplex PCR; in TCRdb, only in-frame clones are kept and a portion is missing. The sample carries some 64,000 clones, 95% to 97% recorded once. The specimen was peripheral blood, collected at surgery. These receptors all come from a boy under two years old with focal cortical dysplasia and intractable seizures.

The V and J genes are TRBV28 and TRBJ2-7, with 8 bases matching TRBD2. The CDR3 consists of 17 residues. Germline loops: CDR1 MDHEN, CDR2 SYDVKM. Germline trimming cut 2 bases from V and 3 bases from J; bases unmatched to any gene: 12. DNA of the CDR3: TGTGCCAGCAGTTTAATAGGACTAGCAAGAGGGGTCTACGAGCAGTACTTC. This gives the protein CASSLIGLARGVYEQYF. Complete variable domain (other parts from reference TRBV28 and TRBJ2-7): DVKVTQSSRYLVKRTGEKVFLECVQDMDHENMFWYRQDPGLGLRLIYFSYDVKMKEKGDIPEGYSVSREKKERFSLILESASTNQTSMYLCASSLIGLARGVYEQYFGPGTRLTVT.

This chain connects TRBV11-2 to TRBJ1-5, with D unresolved. The ends were cut back, 1 base at V and 0 bases at J, with 7 bases in the middle. CDR1 is SGHAT and CDR2 is FQNNGV in the germline V gene. This CDR3 region has 15 residues. The CDR3 spells CASSLGAYSNQPQHF. CDR3 DNA sequence: TGTGCCAGCAGCTTAGGAGCATATAGCAATCAGCCCCAGCATTTT. Supplemented by reference TRBV11-2 and TRBJ1-5, the full variable domain reads EAGVAQSPRYKIIEKRQSVAFWCNPISGHATLYWYQQILGQGPKLLIQFQNNGVVDDSQLPKDRFSAERLKGVDSTLKIQPAKLEDSAVYLCASSLGAYSNQPQHFGDGTRLSIL.

This clone showed up just once. The rearrangement joins TRBV7-8 to TRBJ2-3; the D gene is possibly TRBD1 (5 bases). V was trimmed by 4 bases and J by 1 base, leaving 18 bases between them. CDR1 and CDR2 (germline): SGHVS, FQNEAQ. The CDR3 totals 17 residues. The chain's CDR3 is CASSSNRAPRGTDTQYF. CDR3 bases: TGTGCCAGCAGCTCTAATCGGGCCCCCAGGGGCACAGATACGCAGTATTTT.

The J gene is TRBJ2-5, the V gene TRBV2, with 9 bases lining up with TRBD2. The germline V gene encodes CDR1 SNHLY and CDR2 FYNNEI. The CDR3 totals 20 residues. With 2 bases clipped from V and 1 base from J, the junction kept 17 bases outside the gene matches. In nucleotides, the CDR3 is TGTGCCAGCAGTGAAAATGGGGAGGTAGCGGGGGCCGTACGCCAAGAGACCCAGTACTTC. Translation: CASSENGEVAGAVRQETQYF.

This rearrangement joins TRBV4-2 to TRBJ2-3; TRBD2 agrees at 8 bases. Germline CDR1 is LGHNA and CDR2 is YNFKEQ. The CDR3 sequence is 15 residues long. The junction had 13 bases not matched to a gene; V was cut back by 9 bases and J by 5 bases. CDR3 loop: CASNPGAGAQDTQYF. The DNA for the CDR3 is TGTGCCAGTAACCCCGGAGCGGGAGCCCAAGATACGCAGTATTTT.

J is TRBJ2-1 and V is TRBV2; D uncertain. CDR1 and CDR2 (germline): SNHLY, FYNNEI. Trimming left V 0 bases short and J 0 bases short, with 18 bases between. The CDR3 covers 19 residues. The CDR3 reads CASSEAAGNSLSSYNEQFF. CDR3 coding DNA: TGTGCCAGCAGTGAAGCGGCTGGAAATAGTCTTAGCTCCTACAATGAGCAGTTCTTC.

The genes are TRBV3-1 (or the pseudogene TRBV3-2) and TRBJ2-1; 14 bases line up with TRBD2. This CDR3 contains 17 residues. Trimming at V came to 1 base and at J to 6 bases, leaving 5 bases not matched to a gene. From germline, CDR1 is LGHDT and CDR2 YNNKEL (reference sequence). DNA for the CDR3: TGTGCCAGCAGCCAAGGGGGACTAGCGGGAGTATTCAATGAGCAGTTCTTC. This encodes CASSQGGLAGVFNEQFF.

The chain links TRBV5-1 to TRBJ2-2; 9 bases fit TRBD2. Germline V gene data show CDR1 as SGHRS and CDR2 as YFSETQ. This CDR3 comprises 16 residues. V lost 4 bases and J lost 5; bases outside the gene matches: 9. CDR3 in amino acids: CASSASGALSTGELFF. The CDR3 DNA is TGCGCCAGCAGCGCTAGCGGGGCCCTTTCGACCGGGGAGCTGTTTTTT.

V is TRBV5-6 and J is TRBJ2-1; D is ambiguous. The CDR3 length is 14 residues. V was clipped by 2 bases and J by 7 bases, with 13 bases between them. The germline V gene has CDR1 SGHDT and CDR2 YYEEEE. DNA of the CDR3: TGTGCCAGCAGCTTAGGCGTTACCATAAATGAGCAGTTCTTC. Encoded protein: CASSLGVTINEQFF.

This chain connects TRBV7-2 to TRBJ1-2, with D perhaps TRBD1 (6 bases). The germline V gene encodes CDR1 SGHTA and CDR2 FQGNSA. V lost 1 base, J lost 6 bases, and 12 bases lay in between. The CDR3 length is 14 residues. CDR3 in DNA: TGTGCCAGCAGCTTAGACAGGGTATCGCATGGCTACACCTTC. Translating gives CASSLDRVSHGYTF.

The chain is built from TRBV10-3 and TRBJ2-2; TRBD1 matches 8 bases. The germline V gene encodes CDR1 ENHRY and CDR2 SYGVKD. The CDR3 extends over 17 amino acids. V gave up 3 bases and J gave up 3 bases; unmatched junction bases: 9. The CDR3 nucleotides read TGTGCCATCAGTGAAGCTCAGGGGGCCGGCGACACCGGGGAGCTGTTTTTT. Encoded protein: CAISEAQGAGDTGELFF.

The rearrangement joins TRBV7-6 to TRBJ2-3; 16 nucleotides line up with TRBD2. The CDR3 consists of 19 residues. Germline V CDR1 and CDR2: SGHVS, FNYEAQ. After removal of 1 base from V and 5 bases from J, the junction contained 9 bases not matched to a gene. CDR3 DNA sequence: TGTGCCAGCAGCTTAGAACCGGGACTAGCGGGGGGGCCTGGAGATACGCAGTATTTT. It translates to CASSLEPGLAGGPGDTQYF.

The chain combines TRBV5-6 with TRBJ1-2; D is undetermined. The germline gives CDR1 SGHDT, CDR2 YYEEEE. Trimming left V 0 bases short and J 4 bases short, with 16 bases between. This CDR3 is built from 16 residues. Written as DNA, the CDR3 is TGTGCCAGCAGCTTGGGCGAGAGAGGAAACTCCTATGGCTACACCTTC. This gives the protein CASSLGERGNSYGYTF.

A single count supports this clone. The chain uses TRBV18 and TRBJ1-2; the D gene is possibly TRBD1 (6 bases). Trimming stripped 4 bases from V and 6 bases from J, with 12 bases between. Germline CDR1 KGHSH, CDR2 LQKENI. CDR3 length: 13 amino acids. In DNA form, the CDR3 reads TGTGCCAGCTCACGAAAGCGGACAGATGGCTACACCTTC. As protein: CASSRKRTDGYTF.

The rearrangement uses TRBV7-2 and TRBJ2-1; D remains ambiguous. V was clipped by 1 base and J by 2 bases, with 9 bases between them. Germline V gives CDR1 SGHTA, CDR2 FQGNSA. The length of the CDR3 is 15 residues. The chain's CDR3 is CASSLVWNPYNEQFF. The CDR3 DNA reads TGTGCCAGCAGCTTAGTATGGAACCCCTACAATGAGCAGTTCTTC.

CDR3: CASSFGTQYNEQFF. The CDR3, as DNA: TGTGCCAGCAGTTTCGGGACCCAATACAATGAGCAGTTCTTC. This chain connects TRBV27 to TRBJ2-1, with D perhaps being TRBD1 or TRBD2 (5 bases each). The germline CDR1 and CDR2 sequences are MNHEY and SMNVEV (reference sequence). CDR3 length equals 14 residues. V was pared by 3 bases and J by 4 bases, with 10 bases between.

The chain combines TRBV19 with TRBJ2-3; 8 nucleotides match TRBD1. Germline V gene sequence: CDR1 LNHDA, CDR2 SQIVND (reference sequence). The trim removed 4 bases at V and 5 bases at J, leaving 5 bases unmatched. The CDR3 runs to 14 residues. This CDR3 reads CASSTGQVGDTQYF. In nucleotides, the CDR3 is TGTGCCAGTAGTACGGGACAGGTGGGAGATACGCAGTATTTT.

To note about this clone: One junction end does not reproduce the germline sequence, and a read error may be involved. The chain's CDR3 is CASSRRRDQETQYF. For the CDR3, the DNA is TGTGCCAGCAGTCGCCGTCGAGACCAGGAGACCCAGTACTTC. The chain employs TRBV7-8 and TRBJ2-5, with unresolved D. The CDR3 is 14 amino acids. Germline loops: CDR1 SGHVS, CDR2 FQNEAQ.

The chain has TRBV9 and TRBJ2-7, with 10 bases aligning to TRBD2. CDR3 length equals 16 residues. Germline V gene sequence: CDR1 SGDLS, CDR2 YYNGEE. V shed 4 bases, J shed 4 bases, and the junction held 11 bases outside the gene matches. CDR3 DNA: TGTGCCAGCAGCCCCCTAGCGGGAGCCCCCCTATACGAGCAGTACTTC. As protein: CASSPLAGAPLYEQYF.

This clone was picked up one time. This chain links TRBV5-6 with TRBJ1-4; 8 nucleotides align to TRBD1. J lost 3 bases, V lost 4 bases, and 5 bases had no gene match. There are 15 residues in the CDR3. The germline V gene has CDR1 SGHDT and CDR2 YYEEEE. The CDR3 DNA reads as TGTGCCAGCAGCCTAGACAGGGGTGCTAATGAAAAACTGTTTTTT. Translation gives CASSLDRGANEKLFF.